A selection of T cell receptor beta chains follows, all from one sample in a study of regulatory T cells in long-lasting Graves disease. TCRdb reanalysed the multiplex PCR reads using MiXCR and keeps one entry per CDR3 protein. The sample has more than 300,000 distinct CDR3 sequences, roughly a sixth seen once. Sequences were derived from peripheral blood mononuclear cells (PBMCs), sampled at new diagnosis, from a patient treated with antithyroid drugs. These receptors were taken from a female donor with Graves disease. CDR3s include the opening cysteine and the closing phenylalanine or tryptophan. The D gene is left open where the match is weak. Size is stated for part of the rows, as once, few or many counts, or as a class when the clone is expanded.

clone_size j_call d_call v_call cdr3_aa cdr3_nt
- TRBJ2-1 TRBD2 TRBV9 CASSVGLADYNEQFF TGTGCCAGCAGCGTGGGGCTAGCGGATTACAATGAGCAGTTCTTC
many TRBJ1-1 - TRBV20-1 CSAARGAMNTEAFF TGCAGTGCTGCACGCGGGGCGATGAACACTGAAGCTTTCTTT
few TRBJ2-3 TRBD2 TRBV27 CASFPRGGFGDTQYF TGTGCCAGTTTCCCACGGGGGGGCTTTGGGGATACGCAGTATTTT
- TRBJ1-5 TRBD1 TRBV6-1 CASSKSYRGNNQPQHF TGTGCCAGCAGTAAAAGTTACAGGGGGAACAATCAGCCCCAGCATTTT
- TRBJ1-5 - TRBV18 CASSPGREQPQHF TGTGCCAGCTCACCCGGCAGGGAACAGCCCCAGCATTTT
few TRBJ2-3 TRBD2 TRBV7-2 CASSSAGLASGRITARHTQYF TGTGCCAGCAGCTCAGCGGGGTTGGCTAGCGGGAGGATCACCGCCCGCCATACGCAGTATTTT
- TRBJ2-7 TRBD2 TRBV18 CASSPPTSGSIEQYF TGTGCCAGCTCACCACCCACTAGCGGGAGTATCGAGCAGTACTTC
few TRBJ2-3 - TRBV4-1 CASSQSGSRRTDTQYF TGCGCCAGCAGCCAAAGTGGGTCCCGACGGACAGATACGCAGTATTTT
many TRBJ2-5 TRBD2 TRBV2 CASSGRRQETQYF TGTGCCAGTAGCGGGAGGAGACAAGAGACCCAGTACTTC
many TRBJ2-7 - TRBV12-5 CASGVGSYEQYF TGTGCTAGTGGCGTTGGTTCCTACGAGCAGTACTTC
many TRBJ1-2 - TRBV5-1 CASSSSHPVSYGYTF TGCGCCAGCAGCTCCTCACATCCTGTCAGTTATGGCTACACCTTC
many TRBJ2-1 TRBD2 TRBV12-3/TRBV12-4 CASSFRAGVVYEQFF TGTGCCAGCAGTTTCCGAGCGGGAGTTGTCTATGAGCAGTTCTTC
many TRBJ1-1 TRBD1 TRBV5-6 CASSARQGVNTEAFF TGTGCCAGCAGCGCGCGACAGGGGGTGAACACTGAAGCTTTCTTT
few TRBJ2-1 - TRBV20-1 CSARDEMGGANEQFF TGCAGTGCTAGAGATGAAATGGGGGGGGCCAATGAGCAGTTCTTC
many TRBJ1-2 TRBD1 TRBV28 CASSDPTGKGANYGYTF TGTGCCAGCAGTGACCCGACAGGGAAGGGGGCTAACTATGGCTACACCTTC
few TRBJ2-3 TRBD2 TRBV7-2 CASSLGAGVLTDTQYF TGTGCCAGCAGCTTAGGTGCGGGAGTGCTGACAGATACGCAGTATTTT
few TRBJ2-3 - TRBV6-5 CASSWTRVRSASTDTQYF TGTGCCAGCAGTTGGACACGGGTTCGGAGTGCTAGCACAGATACGCAGTATTTT
- TRBJ1-1 - TRBV6-2/TRBV6-3 CASKKGGNTEAFF TGTGCCAGCAAAAAGGGTGGGAACACTGAAGCTTTCTTT
- TRBJ2-2 - TRBV19 CASSSEIPGELFF TGTGCCAGTAGCTCCGAGATTCCCGGGGAGCTGTTTTTT
- TRBJ1-2 TRBD1 TRBV7-2 CASRAGQRGYGYTF TGTGCCAGCAGGGCGGGACAGCGCGGCTATGGCTACACCTTC
many TRBJ2-3 - TRBV6-1 CASSEEAGTGTDTQYF TGTGCCAGCAGTGAAGAGGCCGGGACCGGCACAGATACGCAGTATTTT
many TRBJ1-2 TRBD1 TRBV6-1 CASSRDRADLYGYTF TGTGCCAGCAGTCGGGACAGGGCTGACCTCTATGGCTACACCTTC
- TRBJ1-4 TRBD1 TRBV13 CASSLRTGREKLFF TGTGCCAGCAGCCTAAGGACAGGGCGTGAAAAACTGTTTTTT
many TRBJ2-7 TRBD1 TRBV5-1 CASSHRDRSYEQYF TGCGCCAGCAGCCACCGGGACAGAAGCTACGAGCAGTACTTC
many TRBJ2-7 TRBD2 TRBV7-2 CANSFQREREQYF TGTGCCAACAGCTTCCAGCGGGAGCGGGAGCAGTACTTC
many TRBJ2-6 - TRBV7-2 CASSLWDTGANVLTF TGTGCCAGCAGCCTTTGGGATACTGGGGCCAACGTCCTGACTTTC
many TRBJ1-5 TRBD1 TRBV7-9 CASSTGQGAQPQHF TGTGCCAGCAGCACAGGACAGGGGGCCCAGCCCCAGCATTTT
many TRBJ2-7 - TRBV11-2 CASSPIARDKSSYEQYF TGTGCCAGCAGCCCTATAGCCCGGGACAAGAGCTCCTACGAGCAGTACTTC
many TRBJ1-2 - TRBV9 CASSVDPGTSYGYTF TGTGCCAGCAGCGTAGACCCGGGGACGTCCTATGGCTACACCTTC
many TRBJ1-5 - TRBV12-3/TRBV12-4 CASSFEVGGLGQPQHF TGTGCCAGCAGTTTTGAGGTAGGAGGGCTTGGTCAGCCCCAGCATTTT
many TRBJ2-1 - TRBV5-1 CASSSGDGTYNEQFF TGCGCCAGCAGCTCAGGGGACGGTACTTACAATGAGCAGTTCTTC
- TRBJ2-3 TRBD2 TRBV14 CASSQVERLAGGPGTQYF TGTGCCAGCAGCCAAGTTGAGCGTCTAGCGGGAGGGCCAGGTACGCAGTATTTT
- TRBJ2-4 TRBD1 TRBV20-1 CSAREYRDRVDNIQYF TGCAGTGCTAGAGAATACCGGGACAGGGTTGATAACATTCAGTACTTC
few TRBJ1-1 TRBD1 TRBV4-1 CASSQIYRDRHTEAFF TGCGCCAGCAGCCAGATATACCGGGACAGACACACTGAAGCTTTCTTT
- TRBJ2-5 TRBD2 TRBV15 CATSTGRDEETQYF TGTGCCACCAGCACAGGGAGGGATGAGGAGACCCAGTACTTC
many TRBJ1-1 TRBD1 TRBV2 CASSRQGKNTEAFF TGTGCCAGCAGTCGACAGGGAAAGAACACTGAAGCTTTCTTT
many TRBJ1-1 - TRBV11-2 CASSLAIGFGRNTEAFF TGTGCCAGCAGCTTAGCTATAGGGTTTGGGAGGAACACTGAAGCTTTCTTT
many TRBJ2-1 - TRBV29-1 CSVSQLRGEQFF TGCAGCGTTTCCCAGCTAAGGGGTGAGCAGTTCTTC
many TRBJ2-1 - TRBV12-3/TRBV12-4 CASSLVRDNNEQFF TGTGCCAGCAGTTTAGTCCGAGATAACAATGAGCAGTTCTTC
many TRBJ2-7 - TRBV2 CASKRQEPYEQYF TGTGCCAGCAAAAGACAGGAGCCTTACGAGCAGTACTTC
few TRBJ2-4 - TRBV6-2/TRBV6-3 CASSETGLYF TGTGCCAGCAGTGAAACGGGGTTATACTTC
many TRBJ2-7 TRBD2 TRBV28 CASSSSRQREFSYEQYF TGTGCCAGCAGTTCAAGCCGCCAGCGGGAGTTCTCCTACGAGCAGTACTTC
- TRBJ2-6 - TRBV30 CAWSEPGGANVLTF TGTGCCTGGAGTGAGCCGGGTGGGGCCAACGTCCTGACTTTC
- TRBJ2-2 TRBD2 TRBV7-3 CASSLGLAGASGELFF TGTGCCAGCAGCTTAGGACTAGCGGGAGCGAGCGGGGAGCTGTTTTTT
many TRBJ1-1 TRBD1 TRBV27 CASLGQGGTEAFF TGTGCCAGTCTCGGACAGGGCGGCACTGAAGCTTTCTTT
many TRBJ1-1 - TRBV12-5 CASGLGGRVRAAFF TGTGCTAGTGGTTTGGGGGGGCGGGTTAGGGCGGCTTTCTTT
many TRBJ1-6 - TRBV6-1 CASIPSVRVSPLHF TGTGCCAGCATCCCATCTGTCAGGGTCTCACCCCTCCACTTT
many TRBJ2-4 - TRBV6-2/TRBV6-3 CASSVVPENIQYF TGTGCCAGCAGTGTGGTCCCGGAAAACATTCAGTACTTC
many TRBJ1-2 - TRBV6-2/TRBV6-3 CAISPTVSGGYTF TGTGCCATCTCCCCGACAGTGTCGGGTGGCTACACCTTC
many TRBJ2-1 - TRBV4-2 CASSQDLENEQFF TGTGCCAGCAGCCAAGATCTGGAGAATGAGCAGTTCTTC
many TRBJ1-1 TRBD1 TRBV6-1 CASRDRAGTEAFF TGTGCCAGCAGAGACAGGGCGGGGACTGAAGCTTTCTTT
few TRBJ1-2 - TRBV20-1 CSARAENSNYSYTF TGCAGTGCCAGGGCAGAAAACTCTAACTATAGCTACACCTTC